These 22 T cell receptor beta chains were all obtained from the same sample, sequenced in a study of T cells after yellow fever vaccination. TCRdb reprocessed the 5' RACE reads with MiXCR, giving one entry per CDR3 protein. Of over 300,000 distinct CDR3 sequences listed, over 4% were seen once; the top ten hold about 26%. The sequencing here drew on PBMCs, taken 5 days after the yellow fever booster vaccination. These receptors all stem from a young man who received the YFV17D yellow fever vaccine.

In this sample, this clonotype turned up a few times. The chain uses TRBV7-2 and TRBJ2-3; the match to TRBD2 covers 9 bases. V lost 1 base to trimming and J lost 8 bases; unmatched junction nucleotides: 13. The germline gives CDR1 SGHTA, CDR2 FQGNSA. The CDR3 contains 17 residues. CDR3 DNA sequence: TGTGCCAGCAGCTTAGGCGCTAGCGGGGACGGGCGGAGTACGCAGTATTTT. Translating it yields CASSLGASGDGRSTQYF.

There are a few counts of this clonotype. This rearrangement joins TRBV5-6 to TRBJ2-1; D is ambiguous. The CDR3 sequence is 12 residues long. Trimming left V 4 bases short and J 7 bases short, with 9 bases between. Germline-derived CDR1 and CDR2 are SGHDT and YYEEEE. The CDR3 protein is CASSPTFNEQFF. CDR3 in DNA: TGTGCCAGCAGCCCCACATTTAATGAGCAGTTCTTC.

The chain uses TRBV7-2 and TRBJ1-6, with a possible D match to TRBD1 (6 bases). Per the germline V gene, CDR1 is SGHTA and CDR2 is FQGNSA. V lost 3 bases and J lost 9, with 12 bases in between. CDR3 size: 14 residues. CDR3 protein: CASSLDRIGSPLHF. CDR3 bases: TGTGCCAGCAGCTTGGACAGAATAGGTTCACCCCTCCACTTT.

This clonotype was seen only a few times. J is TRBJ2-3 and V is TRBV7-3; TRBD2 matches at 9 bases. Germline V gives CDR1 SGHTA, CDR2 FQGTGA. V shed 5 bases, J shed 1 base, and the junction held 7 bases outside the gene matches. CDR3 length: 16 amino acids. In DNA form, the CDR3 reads TGTGCCAGCAGCCGGAGCGGGGGGCCGGGCACAGATACGCAGTATTTT. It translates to CASSRSGGPGTDTQYF.

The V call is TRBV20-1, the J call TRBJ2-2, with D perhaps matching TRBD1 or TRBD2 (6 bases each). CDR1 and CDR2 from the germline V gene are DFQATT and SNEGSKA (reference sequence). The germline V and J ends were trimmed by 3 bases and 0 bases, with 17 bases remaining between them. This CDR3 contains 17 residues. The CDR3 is CSASGGAGAANTGELFF. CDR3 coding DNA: TGCAGTGCTAGCGGGGGAGCAGGGGCTGCGAACACCGGGGAGCTGTTTTTT.

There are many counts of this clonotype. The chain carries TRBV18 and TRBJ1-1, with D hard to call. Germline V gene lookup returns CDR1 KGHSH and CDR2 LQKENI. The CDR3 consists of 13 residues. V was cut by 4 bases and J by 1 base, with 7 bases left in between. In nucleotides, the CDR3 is TGTGCCAGCTCACGCGGCTGGAACACTGAAGCTTTCTTT. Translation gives CASSRGWNTEAFF. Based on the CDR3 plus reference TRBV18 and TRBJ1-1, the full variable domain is NAGVMQNPRHLVRRRGQEARLRCSPMKGHSHVYWYRQLPEEGLKFMVYLQKENIIDESGMPKERFSAEFPKEGPSILRIQQVVRGDSAAYFCASSRGWNTEAFFGQGTRLTVV.

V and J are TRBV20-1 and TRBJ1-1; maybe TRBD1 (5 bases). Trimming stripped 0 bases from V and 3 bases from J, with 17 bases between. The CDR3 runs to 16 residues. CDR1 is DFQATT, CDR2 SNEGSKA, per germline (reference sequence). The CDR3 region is CSARDSRQGWDTEAFF. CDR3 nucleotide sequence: TGCAGTGCTAGAGATAGCAGGCAGGGCTGGGACACTGAAGCTTTCTTT.

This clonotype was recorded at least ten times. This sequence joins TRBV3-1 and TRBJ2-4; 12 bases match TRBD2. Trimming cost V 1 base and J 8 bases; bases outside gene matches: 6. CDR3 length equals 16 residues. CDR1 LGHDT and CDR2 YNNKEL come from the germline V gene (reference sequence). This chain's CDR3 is CASSQVLAGGRDIQYF. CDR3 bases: TGTGCCAGCAGCCAAGTCCTAGCGGGGGGGAGAGACATTCAGTACTTC. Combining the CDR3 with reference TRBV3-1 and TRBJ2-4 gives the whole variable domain DTAVSQTPKYLVTQMGNDKSIKCEQNLGHDTMYWYKQDSKKFLKIMFSYNNKELIINETVPNRFSPKSPDKAHLNLHINSLELGDSAVYFCASSQVLAGGRDIQYFGAGTRLSVL.

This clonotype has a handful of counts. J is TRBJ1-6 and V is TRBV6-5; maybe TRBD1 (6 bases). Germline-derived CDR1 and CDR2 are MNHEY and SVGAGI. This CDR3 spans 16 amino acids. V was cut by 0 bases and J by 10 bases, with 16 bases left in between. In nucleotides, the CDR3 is TGTGCCAGCAGTTACTCGATGGGGGCCGGGGGGTCACCCCTCCACTTT. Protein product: CASSYSMGAGGSPLHF.

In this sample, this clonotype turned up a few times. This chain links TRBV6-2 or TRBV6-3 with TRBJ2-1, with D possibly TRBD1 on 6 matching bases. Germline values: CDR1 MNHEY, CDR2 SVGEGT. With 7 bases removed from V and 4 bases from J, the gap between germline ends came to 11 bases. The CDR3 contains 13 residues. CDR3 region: CASTPDRYNEQFF. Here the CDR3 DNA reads TGTGCCAGCACCCCCGACAGGTACAATGAGCAGTTCTTC.

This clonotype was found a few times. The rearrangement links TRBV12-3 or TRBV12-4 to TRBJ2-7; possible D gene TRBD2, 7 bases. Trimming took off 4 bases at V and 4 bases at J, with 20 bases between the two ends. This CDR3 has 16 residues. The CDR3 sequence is CASSSRGSGGWYEQYF. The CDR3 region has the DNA TGTGCCAGCAGTTCGAGAGGCTCGGGGGGCTGGTACGAGCAGTACTTC.

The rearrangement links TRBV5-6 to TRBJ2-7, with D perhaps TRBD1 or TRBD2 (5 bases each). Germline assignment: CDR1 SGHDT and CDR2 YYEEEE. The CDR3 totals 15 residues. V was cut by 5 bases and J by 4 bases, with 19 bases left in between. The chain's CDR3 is CASRGERTLSYEQYF. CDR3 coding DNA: TGTGCCAGCAGGGGGGAACGGACACTAAGTTACGAGCAGTACTTC.

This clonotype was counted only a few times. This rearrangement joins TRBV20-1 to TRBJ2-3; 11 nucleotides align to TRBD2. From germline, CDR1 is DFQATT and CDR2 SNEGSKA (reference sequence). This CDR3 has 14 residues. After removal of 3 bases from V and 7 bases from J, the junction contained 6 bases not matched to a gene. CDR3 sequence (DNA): TGCAGTGCTAGGGGAGGACTAGCGGGCAATACGCAGTATTTT. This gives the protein CSARGGLAGNTQYF.

DNA for the CDR3: TGTGCCAGCAGCTCCCCCGCGGCGGCAGATACGCAGTATTTT. Translated, it gives CASSSPAAADTQYF. The genes are TRBV7-2 and TRBJ2-3; no clear D gene. From germline, CDR1 is SGHTA and CDR2 FQGNSA. Trimming shortened V by 4 bases and J by 4 bases, and 12 bases separated the two germline ends. This CDR3 comprises 14 residues.

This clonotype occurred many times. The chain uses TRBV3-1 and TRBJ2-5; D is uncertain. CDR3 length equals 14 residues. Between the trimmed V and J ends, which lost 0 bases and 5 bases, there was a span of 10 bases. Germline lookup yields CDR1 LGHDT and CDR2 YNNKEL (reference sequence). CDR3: CASSQDIMIETQYF. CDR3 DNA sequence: TGTGCCAGCAGCCAAGATATCATGATCGAGACCCAGTACTTC.

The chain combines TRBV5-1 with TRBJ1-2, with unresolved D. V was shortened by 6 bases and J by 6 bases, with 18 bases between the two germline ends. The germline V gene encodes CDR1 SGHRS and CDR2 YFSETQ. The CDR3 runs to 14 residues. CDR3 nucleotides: TGCGCCAGCAACCCTCTCCCGGACTTTCATGGCTACACCTTC. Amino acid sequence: CASNPLPDFHGYTF.

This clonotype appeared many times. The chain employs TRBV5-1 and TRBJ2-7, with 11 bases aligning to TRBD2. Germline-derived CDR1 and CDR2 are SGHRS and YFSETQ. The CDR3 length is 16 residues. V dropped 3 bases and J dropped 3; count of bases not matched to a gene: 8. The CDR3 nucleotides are TGCGCCAGCAGCTCTGGGCCTAGCGGGGGGCGCTACGAGCAGTACTTC. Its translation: CASSSGPSGGRYEQYF.

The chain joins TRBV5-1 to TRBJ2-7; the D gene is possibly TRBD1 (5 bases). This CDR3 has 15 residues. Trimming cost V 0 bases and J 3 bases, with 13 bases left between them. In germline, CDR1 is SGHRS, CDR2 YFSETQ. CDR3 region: CASSLGLGVLYEQYF. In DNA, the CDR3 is TGCGCCAGCAGCTTGGGATTAGGGGTGCTCTACGAGCAGTACTTC.

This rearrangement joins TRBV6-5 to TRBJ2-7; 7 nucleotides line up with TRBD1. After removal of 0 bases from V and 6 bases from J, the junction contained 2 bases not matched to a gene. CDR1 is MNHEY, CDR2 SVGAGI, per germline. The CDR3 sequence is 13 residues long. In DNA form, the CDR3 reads TGTGCCAGCAGTTACTCGAAGGGGGCCGAGCAGTACGTC. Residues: CASSYSKGAEQYV.

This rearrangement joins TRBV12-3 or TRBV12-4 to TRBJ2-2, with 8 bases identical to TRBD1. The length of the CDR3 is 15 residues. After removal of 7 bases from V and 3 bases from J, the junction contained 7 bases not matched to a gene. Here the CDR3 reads CASTLQDRDTGELFF. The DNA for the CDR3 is TGTGCCAGCACTCTGCAGGACAGGGACACCGGGGAGCTGTTTTTT.

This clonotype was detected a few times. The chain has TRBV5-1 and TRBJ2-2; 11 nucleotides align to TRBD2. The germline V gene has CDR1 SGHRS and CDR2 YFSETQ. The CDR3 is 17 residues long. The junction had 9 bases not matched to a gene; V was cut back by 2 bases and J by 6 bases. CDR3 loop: CASSFLAGGTAAGELFF. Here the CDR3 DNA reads TGCGCCAGCAGCTTCCTAGCGGGGGGCACTGCCGCCGGGGAGCTGTTTTTT.

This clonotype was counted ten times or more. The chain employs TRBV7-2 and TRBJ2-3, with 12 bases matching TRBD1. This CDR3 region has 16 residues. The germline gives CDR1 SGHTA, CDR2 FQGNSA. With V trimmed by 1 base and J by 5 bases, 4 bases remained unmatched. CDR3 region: CASSLVGTGGRDTQYF. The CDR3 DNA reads TGTGCCAGCAGCTTAGTCGGGACAGGGGGCAGAGATACGCAGTATTTT.